Each of the 10 T cell receptor beta chains below was sequenced from the same sample in a study of blood T cell dynamics during melanoma immunotherapy. Documented time point: week 3, after first cycle of checkpoint inhibitor. Data came from immunoSEQ multiplex PCR; TCRdb stores just in-frame clones and leaves some out. The table includes 11,000 or so clones, 84% detected once. The sample was blood, taken from a patient treated with checkpoint blockade. Receptor source: a human donor with melanoma.

The chain recombines TRBV13 with TRBJ1-2, with 9 bases fitting TRBD1. The V segment lost 5 bases and the J segment 4 bases; nucleotides outside the gene matches: 8. Germline CDR1 and CDR2: PRHDT and FYEKMQ (reference sequence). The CDR3 spans 15 residues. The chain's CDR3 is CASSVGTGYGYGYTF. DNA of the CDR3: TGTGCCAGCAGCGTTGGGACAGGGTACGGCTATGGCTACACCTTC.

This clone turned up a few times. V and J are TRBV5-1 and TRBJ1-2; D is unclear. Germline V gene sequence: CDR1 SGHRS, CDR2 YFSETQ. This CDR3 region has 15 residues. V lost 2 bases and J lost 6, with 17 bases in between. CDR3 loop: CASSFIQPQVDGYTF. In nucleotides, the CDR3 is TGCGCCAGCAGCTTTATACAGCCCCAGGTGGATGGCTACACCTTC.

The chain employs TRBV2 and TRBJ2-3; TRBD2 matches 7 bases. V trimming: 2 bases; J trimming: 2 bases; junction bases outside the gene matches: 4. Germline CDR1 SNHLY, CDR2 FYNNEI. This CDR3 is built from 15 residues. The CDR3 here is CASSELAEFTDTQYF. CDR3 sequence (DNA): TGTGCCAGCAGTGAACTAGCGGAGTTCACAGATACGCAGTATTTT.

The V gene is TRBV28, the J gene TRBJ1-3, with D possibly TRBD1 on 5 matching bases. Per germline, CDR1 MDHEN and CDR2 SYDVKM. Between the trimmed V and J ends, which lost 3 bases and 0 bases, there was a span of 6 bases. The CDR3 consists of 14 residues. The chain's CDR3 is CASSLGVSGNTIYF. In DNA form, the CDR3 reads TGTGCCAGCAGTTTGGGGGTCTCTGGAAACACCATATATTTT. The complete variable domain, with remaining parts taken from reference TRBV28 and TRBJ1-3, reads DVKVTQSSRYLVKRTGEKVFLECVQDMDHENMFWYRQDPGLGLRLIYFSYDVKMKEKGDIPEGYSVSREKKERFSLILESASTNQTSMYLCASSLGVSGNTIYFGEGSWLTVV.

The J gene is TRBJ2-2, the V gene TRBV29-1, with TRBD1 as a possible D gene (6 bases). The CDR3 spans 14 residues. Trimming took off 7 bases at V and 4 bases at J, with 16 bases between the two ends. Germline-derived CDR1 and CDR2 are SQVTM and ANQGSEA. CDR3 bases: TGCAGCGGCCGACCGGGGACATCCACCGGGGAGCTGTTTTTT. Translated: CSGRPGTSTGELFF.

The rearrangement links TRBV7-3 to TRBJ2-3; D unclear. Looked up from germline, CDR1 is SGHTA and CDR2 is FQGTGA. Trimming removed 2 bases at V and 2 bases at J, with 8 bases between. The CDR3 sequence is 14 residues long. DNA for the CDR3: TGTGCCAGCAGCTTAGGCGGATTCACAGATACGCAGTATTTT. Translation: CASSLGGFTDTQYF.

CDR3 in amino acids: CASSDPGQGVNEQFF. Here the CDR3 DNA reads TGTGCCAGCAGTGACCCGGGACAGGGGGTTAATGAGCAGTTCTTC. The chain carries TRBV6-4 and TRBJ2-1, with 11 nucleotides matching TRBD1. J was trimmed by 7 bases and V by 2 bases; bases with no gene match: 4. CDR3 length: 15 residues. Per the germline V gene, CDR1 is MRHNA and CDR2 is SNTAGT.

The chain combines TRBV7-3 with TRBJ2-5; TRBD2 agrees at 10 bases. Germline V gives CDR1 SGHTA, CDR2 FQGTGA. V was pared by 2 bases and J by 1 base, with 10 bases of the junction left unmatched. The CDR3 is 18 residues long. The CDR3 DNA is TGTGCCAGCAGCTTAGGGCCTAGCGGGGGCCCTCTCCAAGAGACCCAGTACTTC. This encodes CASSLGPSGGPLQETQYF.

This sequence joins TRBV10-3 and TRBJ2-3; 10 bases agree with TRBD2. The CDR3 totals 14 residues. CDR1 and CDR2 (germline): ENHRY, SYGVKD. V lost 8 bases, J lost 5 bases, and 7 bases stayed unmatched. The CDR3 nucleotides read TGTGCCATCCGGAGGGGACTAGCGTTAGATACGCAGTATTTT. It is translated as CAIRRGLALDTQYF.

The rearrangement uses TRBV30 and TRBJ2-1; D not certain. In germline, CDR1 is GTSNPN, CDR2 SVGIG (reference sequence). The CDR3 is 11 amino acids. Trimming stripped 4 bases from V and 3 bases from J, with 4 bases between. This CDR3 is CAWKDYNEQFF. The CDR3, as DNA: TGTGCCTGGAAGGACTACAATGAGCAGTTCTTC.